The 21 T cell receptor beta chains below were found in one sample sequenced in a study of cytomegalovirus exposure and HLA in healthy donors. TCRdb's table, derived via immunoSEQ multiplex PCR, lists solely in-frame clones and lacks some. The sample carries some 250,000 clones, about 86% recorded once. The specimen sequenced was PBMCs. The receptors come from a woman in her twenties or thirties in good health and CMV-seropositive.

The chain combines TRBV5-4 with TRBJ1-1; TRBD1 matches 7 bases. V lost 3 bases and J lost 7; bases outside the gene matches: 12. The CDR3 length is 15 residues. Germline V lookup: CDR1 SGHNT, CDR2 YYREEE (reference sequence). The chain's CDR3 is CASSWQTGLSLEAFF. In DNA, the CDR3 is TGTGCCAGCAGCTGGCAGACAGGGCTCTCCCTTGAAGCTTTCTTT.

This clone was recorded a few times. The chain couples TRBV19 to TRBJ1-2; 8 nucleotides match TRBD1. Trimming cost V 7 bases and J 4 bases; bases outside gene matches: 5. The CDR3 extends over 13 amino acids. Germline V gene sequence: CDR1 LNHDA, CDR2 SQIVND (reference sequence). The CDR3 region is CASTRGRGYGYTF. The DNA for the CDR3 is TGTGCCAGTACCAGGGGGCGCGGCTATGGCTACACCTTC. Complete variable domain (other parts from reference TRBV19 and TRBJ1-2): DGGITQSPKYLFRKEGQNVTLSCEQNLNHDAMYWYRQDPGQGLRLIYYSQIVNDFQKGDIAEGYSVSREKKESFPLTVTSAQKNPTAFYLCASTRGRGYGYTFGSGTRLTVV.

This clone was seen only once. This CDR3 is CASSLLDRSYEQYF. CDR3 nucleotide sequence: TGTGCCAGCAGCCTCCTGGACAGGTCCTACGAGCAGTACTTC. The chain combines TRBV7-9 with TRBJ2-7; TRBD1 aligns across 7 bases. The CDR3 extends over 14 amino acids. Germline trimming cut 5 bases from V and 1 base from J; bases unmatched to any gene: 5. Germline lookup yields CDR1 SEHNR and CDR2 FQNEAQ (reference sequence).

The J gene is TRBJ1-4, the V gene TRBV5-4; the D is unclear. The CDR3 totals 13 residues. Trimming removed 4 bases at V and 7 bases at J, with 11 bases between. Germline CDR1 reads SGHNT; CDR2 reads YYREEE (reference sequence). DNA for the CDR3: TGTGCCAGCAGCACCGGGAATGCTGAAAAACTGTTTTTT. Translated: CASSTGNAEKLFF.

The gene calls are TRBV19 and TRBJ1-3, with D uncertain. The ends were cut back, 6 bases at V and 0 bases at J, with 6 bases in the middle. Germline V CDR1 and CDR2: LNHDA, SQIVND (reference sequence). The CDR3 length is 13 residues. The CDR3 spells CASRGASGNTIYF. The CDR3 bases are TGTGCCAGTAGGGGAGCCTCTGGAAACACCATATATTTT.

A single count supports this clone. The chain joins TRBV6-5 to TRBJ2-3; 9 nucleotides match TRBD2. The CDR3 is 15 amino acids. The V gene end was trimmed by 5 bases and the J gene end by 3 bases; junction bases not matched to a gene: 6. CDR1 is MNHEY and CDR2 is SVGAGI in the germline V gene. The CDR3 reads CASSLAGSHTDTQYF. CDR3 in DNA: TGTGCCAGCAGTCTAGCGGGGAGCCATACAGATACGCAGTATTTT.

The CDR3 here is CASSVQGSGTTDTQYF. The CDR3 bases are TGTGCCAGCAGCGTCCAGGGTTCCGGAACGACAGATACGCAGTATTTT. V is TRBV7-2 and J is TRBJ2-3, with D perhaps TRBD1 (5 bases). CDR3 size: 16 residues. Germline CDR1 and CDR2: SGHTA and FQGNSA. Trimming removed 5 bases from V and 3 bases from J, with 18 bases in between.

The chain is built from TRBV5-6 and TRBJ1-4, with TRBD1 matching 7 bases. Germline-derived CDR1 and CDR2 are SGHDT and YYEEEE. The junction had 8 bases not matched to a gene; V was cut back by 4 bases and J by 5 bases. The CDR3 contains 15 residues. CDR3 region: CASSPRTGQNEKLFF. For the CDR3, the DNA is TGTGCCAGCAGCCCGAGGACAGGACAAAATGAAAAACTGTTTTTT.

The gene calls are TRBV4-1 and TRBJ2-1, with D possibly matching TRBD1 (6 bases). The CDR3 is made up of 14 amino acids. Germline CDR1 is MGHRA and CDR2 is YSYEKL. Trimming cost V 1 base and J 6 bases, with 10 bases left between them. The chain's CDR3 is CASSQVSRGNEQFF. DNA of the CDR3: TGCGCCAGCAGCCAAGTATCCAGGGGCAATGAGCAGTTCTTC.

The CDR3: CASSQLEATVYEQYF. CDR3 coding DNA: TGTGCCAGCAGCCAACTGGAGGCCACGGTGTACGAGCAGTACTTC. V usage is TRBV4-2 and J usage is TRBJ2-7; D is possibly TRBD2 (5 bases). V was shortened by 2 bases and J by 4 bases, with 15 bases between the two germline ends. Germline CDR1 and CDR2: LGHNA and YNFKEQ. The CDR3 contains 15 residues.

This clone turned up a few times. The chain combines TRBV21-1 with TRBJ1-2; the D call TRBD1 from the table was never checked on the DNA. TRBV21-1 has pseudogene status. CDR3 size: 14 residues. CDR3 DNA sequence: TGTGCCAGCAGCGAGCAGGACAGGGTGTATGGCTACACCTTC. It yields the protein CASSEQDRVYGYTF.

The chain uses TRBV7-8 and TRBJ1-2; possible D gene TRBD1, 6 bases. CDR1 and CDR2 from the germline V gene are SGHVS and FQNEAQ. This CDR3 has 16 amino acids. The ends were cut back, 5 bases at V and 4 bases at J, with 20 bases in the middle. CDR3 sequence (DNA): TGTGCCAGCAGCCCCAGGACAGATATAATTACCTATGGCTACACCTTC. Translation: CASSPRTDIITYGYTF. Full variable domain (missing parts from reference TRBV7-8 and TRBJ1-2): GAGVSQSPRYKVAKRGQDVALRCDPISGHVSLFWYQQALGQGPEFLTYFQNEAQLDKSGLPSDRFFAERPEGSVSTLKIQRTQQEDSAVYLCASSPRTDIITYGYTFGSGTRLTVV.

The chain is built from TRBV6-4 and TRBJ2-2, with TRBD2 matching over 9 bases. The J segment lost 6 bases and the V segment lost 4 bases, leaving 3 bases of the junction unmatched. Per germline, CDR1 MRHNA and CDR2 SNTAGT. This CDR3 has 14 residues. In DNA, the CDR3 is TGTGCCAGCAGTGCTAGCGGGGAAGCCGGGGAGCTGTTTTTT. It specifies CASSASGEAGELFF.

The J gene is TRBJ1-2, the V gene TRBV15; 10 bases agree with TRBD1. The V and J ends lost 1 base and 7 bases, in that order; junction bases with no gene match: 9. Per germline, CDR1 LNHNV and CDR2 YYDKDF (reference sequence). The length of the CDR3 is 16 residues. CDR3 in amino acids: CATSRVSRQGASGYTF. In DNA form, the CDR3 reads TGTGCCACCAGCAGAGTTAGTCGACAGGGGGCATCTGGCTACACCTTC.

The chain is built from TRBV7-2 and TRBJ2-7; D gene ambiguous. Germline CDR1 is SGHTA and CDR2 is FQGNSA. V lost 5 bases to trimming and J lost 4 bases, with 15 bases between them. This CDR3 has 14 residues. CDR3 sequence: CASSPDIRLYEQYF. The CDR3 DNA reads TGTGCCAGCAGCCCTGACATTCGGTTATACGAGCAGTACTTC. The full variable domain, in which reference TRBV7-2 and TRBJ2-7 provide the parts outside the CDR3, is GAGVSQSPSNKVTEKGKDVELRCDPISGHTALYWYRQSLGQGLEFLIYFQGNSAPDKSGLPSDRFSAERTGGSVSTLTIQRTQQEDSAVYLCASSPDIRLYEQYFGPGTRLTVT.

J is TRBJ1-2 and V is TRBV2; a possible D gene is TRBD1 (6 bases). This CDR3 has 14 amino acids. Germline CDR1 reads SNHLY; CDR2 reads FYNNEI. The V and J ends lost 6 bases and 8 bases respectively, with 19 bases between them. CDR3 DNA sequence: TGTGCCAGCAGCGTCGCAACAGGGTATGGAGGCTACACCTTC. It is translated as CASSVATGYGGYTF.

This clone was counted once. The chain combines TRBV18 with TRBJ1-4, with no clear D. From germline, CDR1 is KGHSH and CDR2 LQKENI. The CDR3 consists of 16 residues. The V end lost 0 bases, the J end lost 8 bases, and 16 bases lay between the germline ends. Here the CDR3 reads CASSPPTGNYGEKLFF. CDR3 coding DNA: TGTGCCAGCTCACCACCGACGGGGAACTATGGAGAAAAACTGTTTTTT.

This clone was recorded many times. The rearrangement uses TRBV5-4 and TRBJ2-7; D is uncertain. The CDR3 covers 17 residues. The V gene lost 0 bases and the J gene lost 0 bases, with 16 bases spanning the gap. CDR1 is SGHNT, CDR2 YYREEE, per germline (reference sequence). CDR3 region: CASSLDRRQSRSYEQYF. The CDR3 DNA is TGTGCCAGCAGCTTGGACCGTCGACAAAGCCGCTCCTACGAGCAGTACTTC.

The rearrangement links TRBV15 to TRBJ2-5; D uncertain. The CDR3 sequence is 11 residues long. Germline V lookup: CDR1 LNHNV, CDR2 YYDKDF (reference sequence). With 4 bases removed from V and 4 bases from J, the gap between germline ends came to 4 bases. CDR3 region: CATSKLETQYF. The CDR3 nucleotides read TGTGCCACCAGCAAACTAGAGACCCAGTACTTC.

The chain recombines TRBV19 with TRBJ1-5, with 9 positions matching TRBD1. Germline loops: CDR1 LNHDA, CDR2 SQIVND (reference sequence). V lost 2 bases to trimming and J lost 5 bases; unmatched junction nucleotides: 19. The length of the CDR3 is 20 residues. CDR3 loop: CASSIIPEDTGGVPYQPQHF. In DNA form, the CDR3 reads TGTGCCAGTAGTATAATCCCCGAGGATACAGGGGGCGTTCCGTATCAGCCCCAGCATTTT. The full variable domain, completed using reference TRBV19 and TRBJ1-5, is DGGITQSPKYLFRKEGQNVTLSCEQNLNHDAMYWYRQDPGQGLRLIYYSQIVNDFQKGDIAEGYSVSREKKESFPLTVTSAQKNPTAFYLCASSIIPEDTGGVPYQPQHFGDGTRLSIL.

The DNA for the CDR3 is TGTGCCTGGAGTCTCGGACAAACGAGCTCTGGAAACACCATATATTTT. It yields the protein CAWSLGQTSSGNTIYF. The rearrangement links TRBV30 to TRBJ1-3, with D possibly matching TRBD1 (5 bases). This CDR3 is 16 amino acids long. V dropped 2 bases and J dropped 0 bases, with 14 bases sitting between them. Germline V gene sequence: CDR1 GTSNPN, CDR2 SVGIG (reference sequence). The whole variable domain, filled in from reference TRBV30 and TRBJ1-3, reads SQTIHQWPATLVQPVGSPLSLECTVEGTSNPNLYWYRQAAGRGLQLLFYSVGIGQISSEVPQNLSASRPQDRQFILSSKKLLLSDSGFYLCAWSLGQTSSGNTIYFGEGSWLTVV.